This is a list of T cell receptor beta chains from one sample in a study of blood T cell repertoires in COVID-19. Clones were read by immunoSEQ multiplex PCR, and TCRdb kept only the in-frame ones, dropping some. The sample carries 200,000 to 250,000 clones, about nine tenths recorded once. Sequencing used peripheral blood. Receptors were obtained from a man aged 55 to 70 who had recovered from COVID-19. The CDR3 runs from the conserved cysteine through the conserved F or W. The D gene is left open where the match is weak. Size is omitted from some rows. Given values are once, few, many or a class for expanded clones.

d_call	j_call	clone_size	v_call	cdr3_aa	cdr3_nt
.	TRBJ2-3	.	TRBV7-3	CASSPFLGADTQYF	TGTGCCAGCAGCCCTTTTTTGGGAGCAGATACGCAGTATTTT
.	TRBJ2-1	.	TRBV7-2	CASSSWTGPYNEQFF	TGTGCCAGCAGCTCGTGGACTGGCCCCTACAATGAGCAGTTCTTC
TRBD1	TRBJ2-7	.	TRBV27	CASRGTGSYEQYF	TGTGCCAGCAGGGGGACAGGGTCCTACGAGCAGTACTTC
.	TRBJ1-5	.	TRBV27	CASRPRMGGGDQPQHF	TGTGCCAGCCGCCCTAGGATGGGGGGAGGAGATCAGCCCCAGCATTTT
TRBD2	TRBJ2-2	.	TRBV2	CASSEQRGGAGELFF	TGTGCCAGCAGTGAGCAGCGGGGGGGCGCCGGGGAGCTGTTTTTT
.	TRBJ2-7	.	TRBV11-2	CASLRFDEQYF	TGTGCCAGCCTGAGGTTTGACGAGCAGTACTTC
.	TRBJ2-1	once	TRBV2	CASSEERGGAGRDEQFF	TGTGCCAGCAGTGAAGAGAGGGGGGGAGCGGGAAGAGATGAGCAGTTCTTC
.	TRBJ1-5	.	TRBV6-5	CASSSGGGNNQPQHF	TGTGCCAGCAGTTCTGGGGGGGGAAACAATCAGCCCCAGCATTTT
.	TRBJ2-7	.	TRBV7-9	CASSLAKQGSEQYF	TGTGCCAGCAGCTTAGCGAAGCAGGGATCCGAGCAGTACTTC
TRBD1	TRBJ2-5	.	TRBV7-9	CASRTGTAQETQYF	TGTGCCAGCAGGACTGGGACAGCTCAAGAGACCCAGTACTTC
.	TRBJ2-7	.	TRBV6-6	CASSYSQYAGSNEQYF	TGTGCCAGCAGTTACTCTCAATACGCGGGGAGTAACGAGCAGTACTTC
.	TRBJ1-2	once	TRBV16	CASSQRVNGYGYTF	TGTGCCAGCAGCCAACGGGTAAACGGCTATGGCTACACCTTC
.	TRBJ1-2	once	TRBV19	CASSLKGTGDYGYTF	TGTGCCAGTAGTCTAAAGGGGACGGGGGACTATGGCTACACCTTC
.	TRBJ1-2	few	TRBV19	CASGRGLASYGYTF	TGTGCCAGTGGCAGGGGCTTAGCCAGCTATGGCTACACCTTC
TRBD2	TRBJ2-3	.	TRBV19	CASNTGGGITDTQYF	TGTGCCAGTAACACGGGCGGGGGGATCACAGATACGCAGTATTTT
.	TRBJ1-5	.	TRBV19	CASSIDFVGAQHF	TGTGCCAGTAGTATAGATTTTGTAGGGGCCCAGCATTTT
.	TRBJ2-7	once	TRBV7-2	CASSLVQRYEQYF	TGTGCCAGCAGCTTAGTCCAGCGCTACGAGCAGTACTTC
TRBD1	TRBJ1-1	.	TRBV28	CASTLRTGNTEAFF	TGTGCCAGCACCCTAAGGACAGGAAACACTGAAGCTTTCTTT
.	TRBJ2-2	once	TRBV19	CASSITRMNTGELFF	TGTGCCAGTAGTATTACCAGGATGAACACCGGGGAGCTGTTTTTT
TRBD1	TRBJ1-1	.	TRBV5-4	CASSLQGESTEAFF	TGTGCCAGCAGCTTACAGGGGGAGTCCACTGAAGCTTTCTTT
TRBD2	TRBJ2-7	.	TRBV3-1/TRBV3-2	CASSQDLTSGGAGQYF	TGTGCCAGCAGCCAAGATCTTACTAGCGGGGGGGCCGGGCAGTACTTC